This T cell receptor beta chain was sequenced in a study of beta chain features in type 1 diabetes. For the study at large: Cell yields, gender and age were similar in healthy donors and patients.

J gave up 8 bases and V 4 bases, and 2 bases lay outside the gene matches. Germline-derived CDR1 and CDR2 are SQVTM and ANQGSEA. The CDR3 length is 11 residues. All sorted populations exceeded 98% purity. This clone appeared a few times. No antigen is known for it. Investigators reverse transcribed all isolated RNA, so they sequenced expressed TCRB transcripts. Assay: immunoSEQ multiplex PCR; the TCRdb copy retains only in-frame clones and omits some. The sample has around 160,000 clones; 40% to 55% are singletons. Study-wide points: A greater similarity of naive, central memory and Treg TCRB repertoires was seen among patients than among healthy donors.

This clonotype was obtained from a man younger than 35 in good health. The source material was Tregs from blood. J is TRBJ2-1 and V is TRBV29-1; the match to TRBD2 covers 7 bases. CDR3 DNA: TGCAGCGTTGGGGAGGGGTATGAGCAGTTCTTC. This translates into CSVGEGYEQFF.